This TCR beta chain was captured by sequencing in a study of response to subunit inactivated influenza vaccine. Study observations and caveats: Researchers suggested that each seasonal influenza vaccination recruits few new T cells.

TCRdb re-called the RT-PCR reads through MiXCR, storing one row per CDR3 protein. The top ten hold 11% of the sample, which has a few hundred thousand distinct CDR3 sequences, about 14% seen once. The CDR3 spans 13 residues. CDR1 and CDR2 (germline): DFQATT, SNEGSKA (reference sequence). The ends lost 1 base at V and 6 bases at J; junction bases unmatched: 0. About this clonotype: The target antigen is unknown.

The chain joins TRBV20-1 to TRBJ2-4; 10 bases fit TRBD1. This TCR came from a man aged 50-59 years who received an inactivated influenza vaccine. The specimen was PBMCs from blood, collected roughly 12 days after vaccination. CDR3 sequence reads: CSARGTGGNIQYF. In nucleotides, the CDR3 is TGCAGTGCTAGAGGGACAGGGGGAAACATTCAGTACTTC.